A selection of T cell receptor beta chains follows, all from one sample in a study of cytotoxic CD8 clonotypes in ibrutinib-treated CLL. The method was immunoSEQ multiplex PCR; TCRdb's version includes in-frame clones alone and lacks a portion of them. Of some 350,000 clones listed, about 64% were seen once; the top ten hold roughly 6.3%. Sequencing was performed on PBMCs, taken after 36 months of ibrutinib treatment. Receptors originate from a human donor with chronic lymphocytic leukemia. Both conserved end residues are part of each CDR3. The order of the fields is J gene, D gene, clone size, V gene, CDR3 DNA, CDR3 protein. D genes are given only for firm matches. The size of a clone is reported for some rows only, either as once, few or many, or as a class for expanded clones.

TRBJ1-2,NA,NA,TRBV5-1,TGCGCCAGCAGCTTGGACGGCAACCTTAACTATGGCTACACCTTC,CASSLDGNLNYGYTF
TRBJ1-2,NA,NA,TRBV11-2,TGTGCCAGCAGCTTAGGAGGGACTAACTATGGCTACACCTTC,CASSLGGTNYGYTF
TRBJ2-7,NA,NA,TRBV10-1,TGCGCCAGCACCCCGAGGAAAACTAGTTCCGAGCAGTACTTC,CASTPRKTSSEQYF
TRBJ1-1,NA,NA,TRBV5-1,TGCGCCAGCAGCTTGATGGGAGTCGAAGCTTTCTTT,CASSLMGVEAFF
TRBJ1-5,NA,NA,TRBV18,TGTGCCAGCTCACCGTCAGGGGACAATCAGCCCCAGCATTTT,CASSPSGDNQPQHF
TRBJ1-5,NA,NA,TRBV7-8,TGTGCCAGCAGCTTAGTAGGAGATAGCAATCAGCCCCAGCATTTT,CASSLVGDSNQPQHF
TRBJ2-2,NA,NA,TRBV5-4,TGTGCCAGCAGCCGTCCGGGTCCGCCTTCCGGGGAGCTGTTTTTT,CASSRPGPPSGELFF
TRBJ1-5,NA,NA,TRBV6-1,TGTGCCAGCAGTGAGGGAGGCAATCAGCCCCAGCATTTT,CASSEGGNQPQHF
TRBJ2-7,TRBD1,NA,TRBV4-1,TGCGCCAGCAGCCAAGGACAGGGGGCGCGCTACGAGCAGTACTTC,CASSQGQGARYEQYF
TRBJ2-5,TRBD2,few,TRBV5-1,TGCGCCAGCAGCTCGGGACTAGGAGATCAAGAGACCCAGTACTTC,CASSSGLGDQETQYF
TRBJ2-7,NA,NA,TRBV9,TGTGCCAGCAGCGCTGGGGGGTTCTACGAGCAGTACTTC,CASSAGGFYEQYF
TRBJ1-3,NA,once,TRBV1,TGCACCAGCAGCCACGGGGCAGGAGGAAACACCATATATTTT,CTSSHGAGGNTIYF
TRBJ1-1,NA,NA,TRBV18,TGTGCCAGCTCACCGGCCGATTGGGAGAACACTGAAGCTTTCTTT,CASSPADWENTEAFF
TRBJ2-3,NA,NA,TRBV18,TGTGCCAGCTCACCAATCGGGGGAGGCACAGATACGCAGTATTTT,CASSPIGGGTDTQYF
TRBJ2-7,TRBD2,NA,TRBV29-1,TGCAGCGCTGCGGGACTAGCGGGAGGGATCTCCTACGAGCAGTACTTC,CSAAGLAGGISYEQYF
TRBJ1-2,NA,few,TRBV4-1,TGCGCCAGCAGCCAGGGAGGTCGGGGGGCTGGTGGCTACACCTTC,CASSQGGRGAGGYTF
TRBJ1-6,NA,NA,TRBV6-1,TGTGCCAGCAGCCAGGGCCCGGGGAATTCACCCCTCCACTTT,CASSQGPGNSPLHF
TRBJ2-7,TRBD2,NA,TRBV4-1,TGCGCCAGCAGCCTCCTCGGGACTAGCGGGTCCTACGAGCAGTACTTC,CASSLLGTSGSYEQYF
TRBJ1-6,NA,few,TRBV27,TGTGCCAGCAGTTTAATTGGGTTCTATAATTCACCCCTCCACTTT,CASSLIGFYNSPLHF
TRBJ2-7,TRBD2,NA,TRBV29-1,TGCAGCGTTGAAGGCGGGAGGAAGTTCGAGCAGTACTTC,CSVEGGRKFEQYF
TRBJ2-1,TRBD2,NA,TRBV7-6,TGTGCCAGCAGCTTATTACTAGCGGGGCCCCTCACCACCAATGAGCAGTTCTTC,CASSLLLAGPLTTNEQFF
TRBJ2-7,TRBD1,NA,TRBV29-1,TGCAGCGTCTACAGGGGCTACGAGCAGTACTTC,CSVYRGYEQYF
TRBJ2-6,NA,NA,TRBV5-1,TGCGCCAGCAGCTTGGGTTGGAGCTCTGGGGCCAACGTCCTGACTTTC,CASSLGWSSGANVLTF
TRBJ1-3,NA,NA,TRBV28,TGTGCCAGCAGTTCCCAGACGAACACCATATATTTT,CASSSQTNTIYF
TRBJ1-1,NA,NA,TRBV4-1,TGCGCCAGCAGCCAAGTCTACACTGAAGCTTTCTTT,CASSQVYTEAFF
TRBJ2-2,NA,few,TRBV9,TGTGCCAGCAGCGTAGTGGTGGGGGAGTCCACCGGGGAGCTGTTTTTT,CASSVVVGESTGELFF
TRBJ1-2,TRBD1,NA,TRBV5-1,TGCGCCAGCAGCTCCGGACAGGGCACCCGCGGCTACACCTTC,CASSSGQGTRGYTF
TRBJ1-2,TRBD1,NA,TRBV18,TGTGCCAGCTCACCGACAGGGTCAGACTATGGCTACACCTTC,CASSPTGSDYGYTF
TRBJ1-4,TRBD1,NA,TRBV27,TGTGCCAGCAGTTACGGGACAGGGGCCTATGAAAAACTGTTTTTT,CASSYGTGAYEKLFF
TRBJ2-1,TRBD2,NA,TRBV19,TGTGCCAGTAGTATAGGGGGCGGGAGGGCCGTTTTTAAGCAGTTCTTC,CASSIGGGRAVFKQFF
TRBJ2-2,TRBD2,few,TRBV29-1,TGCAGCGTTGTGCCTGGGACTAGCCCCGGGGAGCTGTTTTTT,CSVVPGTSPGELFF
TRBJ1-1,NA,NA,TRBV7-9,TGTGCCAGCAGCTTAGTTAGGACAGCTATGAACACTGAAGCTTTCTTT,CASSLVRTAMNTEAFF
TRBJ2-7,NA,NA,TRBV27,TGTGCCACCGGTAGCGAGGGAACGCACGAGCAGTACTTC,CATGSEGTHEQYF
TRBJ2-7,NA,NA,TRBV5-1,TGCGCCAGCAGCTTTGGGACATATAGGGACTACGAGCAGTACTTC,CASSFGTYRDYEQYF
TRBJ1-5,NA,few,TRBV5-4,TGTGCCAGCAGCTTCTCCCCCTATAGCAATCAGCCCCAGCATTTT,CASSFSPYSNQPQHF
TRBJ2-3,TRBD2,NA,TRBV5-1,TGCGCCAGCAGCTTGGCAGCGGGGGTTGATACGCAGTATTTT,CASSLAAGVDTQYF
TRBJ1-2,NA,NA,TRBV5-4,TGTGCCAGCAGCTTGGGACGGGATGGCTACACCTTC,CASSLGRDGYTF
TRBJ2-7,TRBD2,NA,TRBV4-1,TGCGCCAGCAGCCAAGACCCCCGGACTAGCGCGCACTACGAGCAGTACTTC,CASSQDPRTSAHYEQYF
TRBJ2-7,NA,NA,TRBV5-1,TGCGCCAGCAGCACTTGGCCCCCCTTGGGCGGCTACGAGCAGTACTTC,CASSTWPPLGGYEQYF
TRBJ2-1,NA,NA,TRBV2,TGTGCCAGTACCCGACTAGTGACAGTACAGAATGAGCAGTTCTTC,CASTRLVTVQNEQFF
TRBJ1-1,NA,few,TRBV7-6,TGTGCCAGCAGCTTAAAGAGGGGCACTGAAGCTTTCTTT,CASSLKRGTEAFF
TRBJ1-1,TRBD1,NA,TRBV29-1,TGCAGCGTTGAGTCGCCAGGGGGGAACACTGAAGCTTTCTTT,CSVESPGGNTEAFF